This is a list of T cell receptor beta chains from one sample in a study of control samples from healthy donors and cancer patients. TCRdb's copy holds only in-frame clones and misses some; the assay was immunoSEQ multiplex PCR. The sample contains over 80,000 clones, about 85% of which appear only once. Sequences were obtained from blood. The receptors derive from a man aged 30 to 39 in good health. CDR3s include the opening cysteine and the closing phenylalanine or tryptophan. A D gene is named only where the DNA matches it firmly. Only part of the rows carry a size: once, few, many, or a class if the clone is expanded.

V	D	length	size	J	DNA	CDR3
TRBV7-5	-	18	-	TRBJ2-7	TGTGTCAGAAGCTGCTGGGAGCGGGGGAATCCCAAGTATGGCGAGCAGTACTTC	CVRSCWERGNPKYGEQYF
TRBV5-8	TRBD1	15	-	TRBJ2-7	TGTGCCAGCAGCCCGAGAAGGACAGGGGCCTACGAGCAGTACTTC	CASSPRRTGAYEQYF
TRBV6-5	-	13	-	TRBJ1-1	TGTGCCAGCATTTCTAACCCGCCCACTGAAGCTTTCTTT	CASISNPPTEAFF
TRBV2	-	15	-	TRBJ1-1	TGTGCCAGCAGTGAAGGTCGGGAGGGGAACACTGAAGCTTTCTTT	CASSEGREGNTEAFF
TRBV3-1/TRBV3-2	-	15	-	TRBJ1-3	TGTGCCAGCAGCCAAGACAGGTCGAATGGAAACACCATATATTTT	CASSQDRSNGNTIYF
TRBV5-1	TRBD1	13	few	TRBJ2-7	TGCGCCAGCAGCACGGGACAGTATTACGAGCAGTACTTC	CASSTGQYYEQYF
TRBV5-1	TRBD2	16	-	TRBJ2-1	TGCGCCAGCAGCTTGGCGTCTAGCGGGGGGAACAATGAGCAGTTCTTC	CASSLASSGGNNEQFF
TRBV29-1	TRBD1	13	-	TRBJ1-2	TGCAGCGTTTTGGACAGGGCAAGCTATGGCTACACCTTC	CSVLDRASYGYTF
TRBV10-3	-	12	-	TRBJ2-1	TGTGCCATCAGTGGAACTAGTAATGAGCAGTTCTTC	CAISGTSNEQFF
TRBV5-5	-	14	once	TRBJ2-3	TGTGCCAGCAGCTTGCTAGGGATGGCAGATACGCAGTATTTT	CASSLLGMADTQYF
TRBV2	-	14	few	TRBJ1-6	TGTGCCAGCAGTGCCTACAGCGGCGGCTCACCCCTCCACTTT	CASSAYSGGSPLHF
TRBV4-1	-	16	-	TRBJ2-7	TGCGCCAGCAGCCAAGACCCAGGGACGCACTCCTACGAGCAGTACTTC	CASSQDPGTHSYEQYF
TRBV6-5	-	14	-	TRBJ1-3	TGTGCCAGCAGTTCCGGGACACTTAGAAACACCATATATTTT	CASSSGTLRNTIYF
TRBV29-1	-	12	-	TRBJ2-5	TGCAGCGTGGGGGATGTGGCGGAGACCCAGTACTTC	CSVGDVAETQYF
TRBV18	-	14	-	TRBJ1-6	TGTGCCAGCTCGGAGGAGAGCAGGAATTCACCCCTCCACTTT	CASSEESRNSPLHF
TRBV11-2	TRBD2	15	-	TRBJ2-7	TGTGCCAGCAGCCTCCCGGGACTAGGGGTCTCCGAGCAGTACTTC	CASSLPGLGVSEQYF
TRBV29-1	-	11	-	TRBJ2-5	TGCAGCGCACAGAGTTGGGAGACCCAGTACTTC	CSAQSWETQYF
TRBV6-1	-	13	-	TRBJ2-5	TGTGCCAGCAGTGAGCTGAGGCAAGAGACCCAGTACTTC	CASSELRQETQYF
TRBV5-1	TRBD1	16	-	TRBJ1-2	TGCGCCAGCAGCGCGGCGGACAGGGCGCCTACCTATGGCTACACCTTC	CASSAADRAPTYGYTF
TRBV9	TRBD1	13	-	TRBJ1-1	TGTGCCAGCAGCCCAGCGGTCACAGGGGTGGCTTTCTTT	CASSPAVTGVAFF
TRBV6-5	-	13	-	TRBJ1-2	TGTGCCAGCAGTTACGGCGTACTATATGGCTACACCTTC	CASSYGVLYGYTF
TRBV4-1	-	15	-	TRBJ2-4	TGCGCCAGCAGCCTGTCTCGAACTTACAAAAACATTCAGTACTTC	CASSLSRTYKNIQYF
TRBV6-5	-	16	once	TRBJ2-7	TGTGCCAGCAGTTACGGCGAGAGTTACGGATCCTACGAGCAGTACTTC	CASSYGESYGSYEQYF
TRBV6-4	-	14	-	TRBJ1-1	TGTGCCAGCAGAGACGGGAACAGAAACACTGAAGCTTTCTTT	CASRDGNRNTEAFF
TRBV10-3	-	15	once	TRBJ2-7	TGTGCCATCAGTGAGTGGGGGGCGGAAGCCTACGAGCAGTACTTC	CAISEWGAEAYEQYF
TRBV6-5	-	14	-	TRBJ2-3	TGTGCCAGCAGGGCCCCTGCGTTAGCAGATACGCAGTATTTT	CASRAPALADTQYF
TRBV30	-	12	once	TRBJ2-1	TGTGCCTGGGCTGTAAGGGACGGAGAGCAGTTCTTC	CAWAVRDGEQFF
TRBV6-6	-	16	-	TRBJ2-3	TGTGCCAGCAGTCCGGCGGGACGTAGAAGCACAGATACGCAGTATTTT	CASSPAGRRSTDTQYF
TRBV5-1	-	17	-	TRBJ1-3	TGCGCCAGCAAACAGGATCTAGGCGGGCTCTCTGGAAACACCATATATTTT	CASKQDLGGLSGNTIYF
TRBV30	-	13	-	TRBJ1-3	TGTACCCACCACCGGGGGATCCGAAACACCATATATTTT	CTHHRGIRNTIYF
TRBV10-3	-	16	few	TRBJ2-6	TGTGCCATCAGTGAGTCGGAGGGTTCTGGGGCCAACGTCCTGACTTTC	CAISESEGSGANVLTF
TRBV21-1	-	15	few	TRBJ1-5	TGTGCCAGCAAAGGGGGGACAATCGGCAATCAGCCCCAGCATTTT	CASKGGTIGNQPQHF
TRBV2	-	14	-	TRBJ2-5	TGTGCCAGCAGTTCACAGGGTGGGCAAGAGACCCAGTACTTC	CASSSQGGQETQYF
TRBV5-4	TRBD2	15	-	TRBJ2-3	TGTGCCAGCAGCTTTTCTAGCGGTGATTGGGATACGCAGTATTTT	CASSFSSGDWDTQYF
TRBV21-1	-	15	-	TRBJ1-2	TGTGCCAGCAGCAACCTCAGGGGGCGTTGCTATGGCTACACCTTC	CASSNLRGRCYGYTF
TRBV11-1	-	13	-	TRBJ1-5	TGTGCCAGCAGCGTCCATTCCAATCAGCCCCAGCATTTT	CASSVHSNQPQHF
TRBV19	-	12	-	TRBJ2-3	TGTGCCAGTAGTATGAGACGAGATACGCAGTATTTT	CASSMRRDTQYF
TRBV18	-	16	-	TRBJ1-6	TGTGCCAGCTCACCGATGACTACAGGGTCGCACTCACCCCTCCACTTT	CASSPMTTGSHSPLHF
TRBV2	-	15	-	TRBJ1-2	TGTGCCAGCAGTGTAATGCAGGCTCTGAACTATGGCTACACCTTC	CASSVMQALNYGYTF
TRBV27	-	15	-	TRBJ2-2	TGTGCCAGCAGTTTTTTGGACCCGAACACCGGGGAGCTGTTTTTT	CASSFLDPNTGELFF
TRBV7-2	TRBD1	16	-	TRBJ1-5	TGTGCCAGCAGCTCCATTTCCGGGACAGGGAGTCAGCCCCAGCATTTT	CASSSISGTGSQPQHF
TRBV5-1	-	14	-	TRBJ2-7	TGCGCCAGCAGCTCGGGACCCCGCTCCTACGAGCAGTACTTC	CASSSGPRSYEQYF
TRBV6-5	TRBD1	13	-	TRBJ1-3	TGTGCCAGCAGGTACAGGGGTGGAAACACCATATATTTT	CASRYRGGNTIYF
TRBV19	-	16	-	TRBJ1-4	TGTGCCAGTAGGCTCCCGGGGGCCCCAACTAATGAAAAACTGTTTTTT	CASRLPGAPTNEKLFF
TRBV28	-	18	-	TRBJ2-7	TGTGCCAGCAGGGACCTGATTAACCCGGGCCCAGCCGCCTACGAGCAGTACTTC	CASRDLINPGPAAYEQYF
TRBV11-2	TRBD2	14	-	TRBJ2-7	TGTGCCAGCAGCCGGGGGGGGCAGGTTTACGAGCAGTACTTC	CASSRGGQVYEQYF
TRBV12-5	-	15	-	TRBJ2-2	TGTGCTAGTGGTCTCGCCGGGTTCCAAACCGGGGAGCTGTTTTTT	CASGLAGFQTGELFF
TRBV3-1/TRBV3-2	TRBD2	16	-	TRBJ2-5	TGTGCCAGCAGCCACTTGACTAGCGGGGGATCGGAGACCCAGTACTTC	CASSHLTSGGSETQYF
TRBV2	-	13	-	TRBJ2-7	TGTGCCAGCAATGGGGACACTACCTACGAGCAGTACTTC	CASNGDTTYEQYF
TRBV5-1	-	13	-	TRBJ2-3	TGCGCCAGCAGCTTGGCGGGCACAGATACGCAGTATTTT	CASSLAGTDTQYF
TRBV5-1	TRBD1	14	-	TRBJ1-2	TGCGCCAGCAGCCAAGGGGACAGCAACTATGGCTACACCTTC	CASSQGDSNYGYTF
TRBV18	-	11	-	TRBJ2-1	TGTGCCAGCTCAAAGCGGGATGAGCAGTTCTTC	CASSKRDEQFF
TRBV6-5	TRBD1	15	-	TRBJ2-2	TGTGCCAGCAGTCGGACAGGTGTTAAGGACGGGGAGCTGTTTTTT	CASSRTGVKDGELFF